This TCR beta chain was identified in a study of T cell responses to AZD1222 COVID-19 vaccine. The study's findings and limits: Donors were mostly white British, more females; clonal diversity possibly underestimated. Close to half of all spike-specific TCRs reportedly target regions of the variants that are unmutated.

Trimming took off 2 bases at V and 2 bases at J, with 7 bases between the two ends. This CDR3 contains 14 residues. Germline V gene data show CDR1 as MDHEN and CDR2 as SYDVKM. Using immunoSEQ multiplex PCR, the repertoire was profiled, and TCRdb retains in-frame clones only, with some absent. The sample consists of some 180,000 clones, more than 80% of them appearing once. Worth noting for this clone: Antigen: not known. The identical CDR3 is also encoded by other nucleotide sequences in the sample.

The receptor's source is an adult in good health. The source was peripheral blood, collected on day 0 of AZD1222 vaccination. The chain is built from TRBV28 and TRBJ1-5, with D possibly TRBD1 on 5 matching bases. The CDR3 DNA sequence: TGTGCCAGCAGTTTAGGAGGGGGCAATCAGCCCCAGCATTTT. The encoded protein is CASSLGGGNQPQHF.